The next 20 T cell receptor beta chains were all read from a single sample in a study of blood T cells in healthy people across ages. With a J-beta primer mix and a sample-barcoded 5' primer, a second PCR ran about 6 to 11 cycles. One entry per CDR3 protein, called by TCRdb with MiXCR from the 5' RACE reads. The data contain 800,000 or so distinct CDR3 sequences, around 25% of them seen just once; the ten biggest clones take up approximately 4%. This same sample was also part of a study on T cells of mothers and their children.

What was sequenced was blood. The receptors derive from a boy younger than 18 in good health.

This clonotype was detected a few times. The rearrangement links TRBV20-1 to TRBJ2-7; 10 bases fit TRBD2. From germline, CDR1 is DFQATT and CDR2 SNEGSKA (reference sequence). V trimming: 6 bases; J trimming: 0 bases; junction bases outside the gene matches: 8. CDR3 length equals 15 residues. CDR3 nucleotide sequence: TGCAGTGCGGGTCTCATAGCGGGAGGCTCCTACGAGCAGTACTTC. Translation gives CSAGLIAGGSYEQYF.

The table lists this clonotype with a few counts. Germline is not matched at one junction end, which may reflect a read error. The chain uses TRBV4-1 and TRBJ2-2; TRBD2 might be the D (6 bases). The length of the CDR3 is 14 residues. From germline, CDR1 is MGHRA and CDR2 YSYEKL. CDR3 DNA: TGTGCCAGCAGCCAAGTCGGGGGTACCGGGGAGCTGTTTTTT. Amino acid sequence: CASSQVGGTGELFF.

This clonotype was seen more than once but under ten times. The gene calls are TRBV7-2 and TRBJ1-6; 8 positions agree with TRBD1. Germline V lookup: CDR1 SGHTA, CDR2 FQGNSA. The CDR3 length is 17 residues. After removal of 2 bases from V and 10 bases from J, the junction contained 13 bases not matched to a gene. The CDR3 spells CASSLKGQASVGSPLHF. The CDR3, as DNA: TGTGCCAGCAGCTTAAAGGGACAGGCCTCTGTGGGCTCACCCCTCCACTTT.

The chain combines TRBV18 with TRBJ2-2, with 9 nucleotides matching TRBD1. CDR1 is KGHSH and CDR2 is LQKENI in the germline V gene. Trimming at V came to 2 bases and at J to 5 bases, leaving 9 bases not matched to a gene. This CDR3 region has 17 residues. The CDR3 sequence: CASSPIPGQGTTGELFF. CDR3 sequence (DNA): TGTGCCAGCTCACCAATTCCGGGACAGGGAACGACCGGGGAGCTGTTTTTT.

This clonotype occurred a few times. Written as DNA, the CDR3 is TGTGCCACCAGCAGAGATCAAGTCAAGCGGGGGTTTACAGATACGCAGTATTTT. This encodes CATSRDQVKRGFTDTQYF. V and J are TRBV15 and TRBJ2-3, with 8 nucleotides matching TRBD2. Germline values: CDR1 LNHNV, CDR2 YYDKDF (reference sequence). CDR3 size: 18 residues. V gave up 0 bases and J gave up 3 bases; unmatched junction bases: 11.

This chain joins TRBV7-3 and TRBJ1-1; 8 bases align to TRBD1. The CDR3 has 14 residues. V lost 6 bases, J lost 5 bases, and 8 bases stayed unmatched. Germline V CDR1 and CDR2: SGHTA, FQGTGA. The CDR3 here is CASRAGQGETEAFF. The CDR3 DNA is TGTGCCAGCAGGGCAGGACAGGGTGAGACTGAAGCTTTCTTT.

This clonotype occurred a few times. This chain joins TRBV10-3 and TRBJ2-5; 11 bases match TRBD2. The closer fit of TRBJ2-1 to the DNA end suggests the J call may be wrong. Germline CDR1 is ENHRY and CDR2 is SYGVKD. This CDR3 has 15 amino acids. This chain's CDR3 is CAISVSSGGRNEQFF. As DNA, the CDR3 is TGTGCCATCAGTGTATCTAGCGGGGGGCGGAATGAGCAGTTCTTC.

About this clonotype: A junction boundary mismatches the germline segment, possibly from a read error. This chain links TRBV28 with TRBJ2-7, with TRBD1 matching 10 bases. The V gene's germline CDR1 is MDHEN and CDR2 SYDVKM. This CDR3 comprises 17 residues. CDR3 sequence: CASTSTGTGATDYEKYF. CDR3 DNA sequence: TGTGCCAGCACTTCGACCGGGACAGGGGCTACAGACTACGAGAAGTACTTC.

This chain links TRBV27 with TRBJ2-7, with D hard to call. Germline CDR1 reads MNHEY; CDR2 reads SMNVEV (reference sequence). The CDR3 runs to 15 residues. Trimming took off 0 bases at V and 0 bases at J, with 9 bases between the two ends. This CDR3 reads CASSLSYSGSYEQYF. CDR3 DNA: TGTGCCAGCAGTTTATCGTACTCTGGCTCCTACGAGCAGTACTTC.

This rearrangement joins TRBV7-2 to TRBJ2-5; no clear D gene. The germline V gene encodes CDR1 SGHTA and CDR2 FQGNSA. The CDR3 covers 13 residues. The ends were cut back, 3 bases at V and 2 bases at J, with 7 bases in the middle. The DNA of the CDR3 is TGTGCCAGCAGCTTTATCCCACAAGAGACCCAGTACTTC. Translation gives CASSFIPQETQYF. Combining the CDR3 with reference TRBV7-2 and TRBJ2-5 gives the whole variable domain GAGVSQSPSNKVTEKGKDVELRCDPISGHTALYWYRQSLGQGLEFLIYFQGNSAPDKSGLPSDRFSAERTGGSVSTLTIQRTQQEDSAVYLCASSFIPQETQYFGPGTRLLVL.

This clonotype was picked up a small number of times. This chain connects TRBV28 to TRBJ2-7; tentative D call: TRBD1 (5 bases). Germline V gene lookup returns CDR1 MDHEN and CDR2 SYDVKM. V was trimmed by 2 bases and J by 6 bases, leaving 14 bases between them. The CDR3 contains 14 residues. CDR3 region: CASSLGARLLEQYF. CDR3 nucleotide sequence: TGTGCCAGCAGTTTAGGGGCGAGGCTGCTCGAGCAGTACTTC.

In the case of this clonotype: As the CDR3 is not closed by the conserved phenylalanine or tryptophan, this likely results from a read error. The chain joins TRBV7-2 to TRBJ2-5; TRBD1 or TRBD2 may be the D gene (5 bases each). V was shortened by 1 base and J by 7 bases, with 19 bases between the two germline ends. Germline CDR1 and CDR2: SGHTA and FQGNSA. This CDR3 has 16 amino acids. CDR3 sequence (DNA): TGTGCCAGCAGCTTAGGAGGGACGGTTGTTAGTGGGACCCAGTACGTC. Protein product: CASSLGGTVVSGTQYV.

This clonotype was found a few times. This chain connects TRBV20-1 to TRBJ1-2, with 8 positions matching TRBD1. V trimming: 3 bases; J trimming: 3 bases; junction bases outside the gene matches: 9. In germline, CDR1 is DFQATT, CDR2 SNEGSKA (reference sequence). The CDR3 runs 15 residues. This chain's CDR3 is CSARNFQGADYGYTF. In DNA form, the CDR3 reads TGCAGTGCTAGGAACTTCCAGGGGGCGGACTATGGCTACACCTTC.

This chain links TRBV5-5 with TRBJ2-5; 8 bases align to TRBD1. The CDR3 covers 13 residues. Germline assignment: CDR1 SGHKS and CDR2 YYEKEE (reference sequence). V lost 3 bases to trimming and J lost 4 bases; unmatched junction nucleotides: 2. The DNA of the CDR3 is TGTGCCAGCAGCTGGGACAGGTCAGAGACCCAGTACTTC. It codes for CASSWDRSETQYF.

This clonotype turned up a few times. The chain combines TRBV4-2 with TRBJ2-7, with 9 nucleotides matching TRBD1. Germline V gene lookup returns CDR1 LGHNA and CDR2 YNFKEQ. V shed 0 bases and J 3 bases; nucleotides not matched to a gene: 6. The CDR3 spans 16 residues. As DNA, the CDR3 is TGTGCCAGCAGCCAAGAGCAGGGACAGGGTATCTACGAGCAGTACTTC. Its protein product is CASSQEQGQGIYEQYF.

The rearrangement joins TRBV6-6 to TRBJ2-7, with D hard to call. Germline loops: CDR1 MNHNY, CDR2 SVGAGI (reference sequence). Between the trimmed V and J ends, which lost 4 bases and 3 bases, there was a span of 13 bases. The CDR3 has 14 residues. The CDR3 DNA reads TGTGCCAGCAGTTTCTCATCAGCCGTCTACGAGCAGTACTTC. This sequence encodes CASSFSSAVYEQYF.

Only a few counts were recorded for this clonotype. Germline and junction disagree at one end, which may indicate a read error. This sequence joins TRBV7-7 and TRBJ2-5; the match to TRBD2 covers 8 bases. Germline loops: CDR1 SSHAT, CDR2 FNYEAQ (reference sequence). CDR3 length: 16 amino acids. Written as DNA, the CDR3 is TGTGCTAGCAGCTTAGGCGGGAGGCGAGACCAAGAGACCCAGTACTTC. This sequence encodes CASSLGGRRDQETQYF. Using reference TRBV7-7 and TRBJ2-5 for the parts outside the CDR3, the full variable domain is GAGVSQSPRYKVTKRGQDVTLRCDPISSHATLYWYQQALGQGPEFLTYFNYEAQPDKSGLPSDRFSAERPEGSISTLTIQRTEQRDSAMYRCASSLGGRRDQETQYFGPGTRLLVL.

This clonotype was counted between two and nine times. This chain connects TRBV7-9 to TRBJ1-4; D gene unclear. The CDR3 consists of 13 residues. Per the germline V gene, CDR1 is SEHNR and CDR2 is FQNEAQ (reference sequence). V was pared by 7 bases and J by 5 bases, with 11 bases between. The CDR3 nucleotides are TGTGCCAGCATGGGCAGCCCGAATGAAAAACTGTTTTTT. Translating gives CASMGSPNEKLFF.

This clonotype was seen only a few times. The CDR3 nucleotides read TGCGCCAGCAGCCAGTCGACTAGCGGGGAAGGAGATACGCAGTATTTT. It is translated as CASSQSTSGEGDTQYF. The J gene is TRBJ2-3, the V gene TRBV5-1; 11 bases align to TRBD2. This CDR3 region has 16 residues. After removal of 4 bases from V and 5 bases from J, the junction contained 9 bases not matched to a gene. In germline, CDR1 is SGHRS, CDR2 YFSETQ.

The table lists this clonotype with many counts. The chain combines TRBV4-1 with TRBJ1-2; D gene uncertain. The V gene's germline CDR1 is MGHRA and CDR2 YSYEKL. V lost 1 base and J lost 2, with 5 bases in between. The CDR3 covers 13 residues. CDR3 sequence (DNA): TGCGCCAGCAGCCAAGGAGTAAACTATGGCTACACCTTC. As protein: CASSQGVNYGYTF.